The 23 T cell receptor beta chains given below trace back to one sample, sequenced in a study of control samples from healthy donors and cancer patients. TCRdb's copy holds only in-frame clones and misses some; the assay was immunoSEQ multiplex PCR. The sample lists roughly 80,000 clones; approximately 89% were seen once. The sample taken for sequencing was blood. These receptors were taken from a man aged 45-65 years in good health.

This chain uses TRBV7-9 with TRBJ1-1; TRBD1 is a possible D gene (5 bases). CDR3 length: 15 residues. Germline CDR1 and CDR2: SEHNR and FQNEAQ (reference sequence). The ends were cut back, 5 bases at V and 3 bases at J, with 16 bases in the middle. The CDR3 DNA sequence: TGTGCCAGCAGCCCTGCGCGGGGGTCGGACACTGAAGCTTTCTTT. Its protein product is CASSPARGSDTEAFF.

The chain recombines TRBV7-6 with TRBJ1-6, with TRBD1 identical over 7 bases. The CDR3 loop spans 16 amino acids. Per germline, CDR1 SGHVS and CDR2 FNYEAQ. Trimming at V came to 5 bases and at J to 2 bases, leaving 6 bases not matched to a gene. The CDR3 here is CASSEYRGAYNSPLHF. In DNA, the CDR3 is TGTGCCAGCAGCGAATACAGGGGTGCCTATAATTCACCCCTCCACTTT.

This clone was seen more than once but under ten times. V gene TRBV12-3 or TRBV12-4 combines with J gene TRBJ2-7, with a tentative D call TRBD1 (5 bases). V was cut by 7 bases and J by 1 base, with 8 bases left in between. This CDR3 is 12 amino acids long. DNA for the CDR3: TGTGCCAGCAAAGGGGAATCCTACGAGCAGTACTTC. Translating it yields CASKGESYEQYF.

V usage is TRBV18 and J usage is TRBJ2-3; D unclear. The germline V gene encodes CDR1 KGHSH and CDR2 LQKENI. Trimming removed 0 bases at V and 2 bases at J, with 3 bases between. The CDR3 contains 13 residues. CDR3 region: CASSPPTTDTQYF. The CDR3 DNA is TGTGCCAGCTCACCACCGACCACAGATACGCAGTATTTT. Filled out from reference TRBV18 and TRBJ2-3, the complete variable domain reads NAGVMQNPRHLVRRRGQEARLRCSPMKGHSHVYWYRQLPEEGLKFMVYLQKENIIDESGMPKERFSAEFPKEGPSILRIQQVVRGDSAAYFCASSPPTTDTQYFGPGTRLTVL.

This chain connects TRBV16 to TRBJ1-4; D unresolved. The ends were cut back, 4 bases at V and 8 bases at J, with 11 bases in the middle. The CDR3 spans 13 residues. The germline V gene encodes CDR1 KGHSY and CDR2 FQNENV. The CDR3, as DNA: TGTGCCAGCAGCCGCGAGGGATCGGAAAAACTGTTTTTT. This codes for CASSREGSEKLFF.

The V gene is TRBV7-9, the J gene TRBJ1-1, with D tentatively TRBD1 (6 bases). Trimming took 1 base from V and 2 from J, leaving 17 bases between them. This CDR3 is built from 17 residues. CDR1 SEHNR and CDR2 FQNEAQ come from the germline V gene (reference sequence). In DNA, the CDR3 is TGTGCCAGCAGCTTAGGATCAGGGGAGTCCCGTAACACTGAAGCTTTCTTT. Amino acid sequence: CASSLGSGESRNTEAFF.

V gene TRBV10-2 combines with J gene TRBJ1-5; 8 positions match TRBD1. The junction had 3 bases not matched to a gene; V was cut back by 3 bases and J by 2 bases. This CDR3 spans 15 amino acids. Germline V CDR1 and CDR2: WSHSY, SAAADI. The CDR3 DNA is TGCGCCAGCAGTGACGGACAGGGAGGCAATCAGCCCCAGCATTTT. Translated, it gives CASSDGQGGNQPQHF.

The chain employs TRBV5-1 and TRBJ1-2, with a weak D call TRBD1 (5 bases). The germline V gene encodes CDR1 SGHRS and CDR2 YFSETQ. The CDR3 totals 13 residues. V lost 4 bases, J lost 0 bases, and 7 bases lay in between. CDR3 DNA: TGCGCCAGCAGCAGGGGTTCTAACTATGGCTACACCTTC. Translated, it gives CASSRGSNYGYTF.

The chain employs TRBV6-4 and TRBJ2-1; D gene ambiguous. The V end lost 2 bases, the J end lost 2 bases, and 13 bases lay between the germline ends. The CDR3 covers 16 residues. Germline CDR1 reads MRHNA; CDR2 reads SNTAGT. The chain's CDR3 is CASSDGKGSTYNEQFF. In DNA, the CDR3 is TGTGCCAGCAGTGACGGTAAAGGATCAACCTACAATGAGCAGTTCTTC.

This chain uses TRBV2 with TRBJ2-5, with 8 bases lining up with TRBD1. The length of the CDR3 is 13 residues. The V segment lost 8 bases and the J segment 3 bases; nucleotides outside the gene matches: 5. The germline V gene encodes CDR1 SNHLY and CDR2 FYNNEI. CDR3 amino acids: CASQRDRKETQYF. For the CDR3, the DNA is TGTGCCAGCCAACGGGACAGGAAAGAGACCCAGTACTTC. Combining the CDR3 with reference TRBV2 and TRBJ2-5 gives the whole variable domain EPEVTQTPSHQVTQMGQEVILRCVPISNHLYFYWYRQILGQKVEFLVSFYNNEISEKSEIFDDQFSVERPDGSNFTLKIRSTKLEDSAMYFCASQRDRKETQYFGPGTRLLVL.

This rearrangement joins TRBV2 to TRBJ1-2; no definite D call. This CDR3 comprises 12 residues. Trimming took 5 bases from V and 4 from J, leaving 8 bases between them. CDR1 SNHLY and CDR2 FYNNEI come from the germline V gene. The CDR3 sequence: CASSPETYGYTF. For the CDR3, the DNA is TGTGCCAGCAGTCCCGAGACCTATGGCTACACCTTC.

The chain employs TRBV19 and TRBJ1-4; TRBD1 aligns across 7 bases. V lost 10 bases, J lost 7 bases, and 18 bases stayed unmatched. This CDR3 region has 16 residues. Germline V gives CDR1 LNHDA, CDR2 SQIVND (reference sequence). This CDR3 is CATSTLTGRRSEKLFF. DNA for the CDR3: TGTGCCACCTCAACATTGACAGGGAGGCGAAGTGAAAAACTGTTTTTT.

This rearrangement joins TRBV7-9 to TRBJ2-6, with 7 bases lining up with TRBD1. The CDR3 runs 18 residues. V gave up 5 bases and J gave up 0 bases; unmatched junction bases: 10. Per the germline V gene, CDR1 is SEHNR and CDR2 is FQNEAQ (reference sequence). CDR3 sequence (DNA): TGTGCCAGCAGCCCTGGACAGGATTTGAGCTCTGGGGCCAACGTCCTGACTTTC. Amino acids: CASSPGQDLSSGANVLTF.

The chain employs TRBV5-6 and TRBJ1-4; 9 positions agree with TRBD1. Germline lookup yields CDR1 SGHDT and CDR2 YYEEEE. This CDR3 contains 16 residues. V gave up 4 bases and J gave up 8 bases; unmatched junction bases: 12. The DNA for the CDR3 is TGTGCCAGCAGCGACGCCGGGACAGGGCTTGAGGAAAAACTGTTTTTT. Translated, it gives CASSDAGTGLEEKLFF.

This clone has a handful of counts. V is TRBV2 and J is TRBJ1-6; D unclear. The V gene lost 3 bases and the J gene lost 6 bases, with 9 bases spanning the gap. CDR1 and CDR2 from the germline V gene are SNHLY and FYNNEI. This CDR3 region has 14 residues. CDR3 in amino acids: CASSESRANSPLHF. The CDR3 region has the DNA TGTGCCAGCAGTGAGTCCAGAGCTAATTCACCCCTCCACTTT.

The chain links TRBV29-1 to TRBJ2-1, with D hard to call. The CDR3 runs to 14 residues. The germline V gene encodes CDR1 SQVTM and CDR2 ANQGSEA. The V and J ends lost 7 bases and 5 bases respectively, with 18 bases between them. The CDR3 protein is CSAFLPLLDNEQFF. The CDR3 bases are TGCAGCGCCTTCCTCCCGCTCCTAGACAATGAGCAGTTCTTC.

CDR3 sequence: CASSSRADRGRQPQHF. The CDR3 DNA sequence: TGTGCCAGCAGCTCCAGGGCTGACAGGGGGCGTCAGCCCCAGCATTTT. The chain employs TRBV5-5 and TRBJ1-5; 10 nucleotides agree with TRBD1. The germline V gene encodes CDR1 SGHKS and CDR2 YYEKEE (reference sequence). The V and J ends lost 3 bases and 6 bases, in that order; junction bases with no gene match: 9. This CDR3 region has 16 residues.

The chain joins TRBV19 to TRBJ2-7; 9 nucleotides match TRBD2. V dropped 1 base and J dropped 0; count of bases not matched to a gene: 1. CDR3 size: 15 residues. Germline V lookup: CDR1 LNHDA, CDR2 SQIVND (reference sequence). In DNA form, the CDR3 reads TGTGCCAGTAGTATAGGACTAGCGGACTCCTACGAGCAGTACTTC. It encodes CASSIGLADSYEQYF.

This chain connects TRBV6-5 to TRBJ1-4; D remains ambiguous. The CDR3 consists of 16 residues. CDR1 and CDR2 (germline): MNHEY, SVGAGI. V was cut by 0 bases and J by 3 bases, with 11 bases left in between. CDR3 protein: CASSYSLYGANEKLFF. DNA of the CDR3: TGTGCCAGCAGTTACTCCCTTTATGGGGCTAATGAAAAACTGTTTTTT.

CDR3 protein: CASSFQGSTDTQYF. DNA for the CDR3: TGTGCCAGCAGCTTCCAGGGCAGCACAGATACGCAGTATTTT. The chain recombines TRBV11-2 with TRBJ2-3; tentative D call: TRBD1 (5 bases). The germline CDR1 and CDR2 sequences are SGHAT and FQNNGV. The CDR3 has 14 residues. Trimming cost V 3 bases and J 0 bases, with 7 bases left between them. The whole variable domain, remainder taken from reference TRBV11-2 and TRBJ2-3, is EAGVAQSPRYKIIEKRQSVAFWCNPISGHATLYWYQQILGQGPKLLIQFQNNGVVDDSQLPKDRFSAERLKGVDSTLKIQPAKLEDSAVYLCASSFQGSTDTQYFGPGTRLTVL.

The CDR3 DNA reads TGCGCCAGCAGCACCCTGGGGGGGGCTTTTGAAAAACTGTTTTTT. Residues: CASSTLGGAFEKLFF. The chain combines TRBV5-1 with TRBJ1-4; a possible D gene is TRBD1 (6 bases). The CDR3 is 15 residues long. The germline V gene encodes CDR1 SGHRS and CDR2 YFSETQ. The V and J ends lost 4 bases and 7 bases respectively, with 17 bases between them.

The chain is built from TRBV5-6 and TRBJ2-3; the D is unclear. This CDR3 region has 16 residues. Trimming removed 3 bases at V and 2 bases at J, with 16 bases between. Germline assignment: CDR1 SGHDT and CDR2 YYEEEE. CDR3 protein: CASSSQLGTFTDTQYF. The CDR3 region has the DNA TGTGCCAGCAGCTCCCAATTGGGAACCTTCACAGATACGCAGTATTTT.

V and J are TRBV18 and TRBJ2-1; perhaps D is TRBD1 or TRBD2 (5 bases each). CDR1 and CDR2 from the germline V gene are KGHSH and LQKENI. Trimming stripped 0 bases from V and 3 bases from J, with 15 bases between. The CDR3 loop spans 17 amino acids. The CDR3 reads CASSPPVGAADYNEQFF. CDR3 DNA: TGTGCCAGCTCACCACCCGTCGGGGCGGCCGACTACAATGAGCAGTTCTTC.